This record covers a single T cell receptor (beta chain). TCRdb keeps only in-frame clones here, not all; method: immunoSEQ multiplex PCR. The sample shows tens of thousands of clones, approximately 84% of them seen only once. The sample originates from a study of radiation and T cells in renal cell carcinoma. Germline assignment: CDR1 SGHVS and CDR2 FQNEAQ. Trimming at V came to 3 bases and at J to 11 bases, leaving 10 bases not matched to a gene. The CDR3 consists of 15 residues. Time point reported: blood 4 weeks post-SBRT, at nephrectomy. Described treatment: 15 Gy SBRT to primary tumor, nephrectomy 4 weeks later.

The sequenced sample was blood, obtained from a patient whose treatment included radiotherapy and nephrectomy. This clonotype was obtained from a man aged 55 to 70 with renal cell carcinoma. The chain joins TRBV7-8 to TRBJ2-1; 10 bases align to TRBD2. The CDR3 nucleotides read TGTGCCAGCAGCTTGAATTGGCTAGCGGGAGTGCAGCAGTTCTTC. This codes for CASSLNWLAGVQQFF.